The 21 T cell receptor beta chains presented below share a single source sample, sequenced in a study of tumor-infiltrating lymphocytes in primary liver carcinoma. The investigators made TCR beta cDNA from about 500 ng total RNA, using a constant-region primer. Libraries for TCR beta were built through three nested multiplex PCR rounds, which together made up a slightly modified ARM-PCR procedure. The two initial PCR rounds, nine to eleven cycles each, used TRBV1-TRBV30 forward and C-beta reverse primers. TCRdb redid the calling of the multiplex PCR reads with MiXCR, one entry per CDR3 protein. The table has roughly 80,000 distinct CDR3 sequences, around 70% seen once. From about 19-30 mg of unsorted bulk tissue, DNA and RNA were co-extracted together. The sequencing input was liver tumor tissue from sampling region 1. Subset described: tumor region T1, superior pole. The origin of the receptors is a man in his forties with primary liver carcinoma and hepatitis B virus infection.

This clonotype was seen a single time. This clone may be a read error of a much larger clone one base away. J is TRBJ2-1 and V is TRBV7-9, with D perhaps matching TRBD1 (5 bases). The CDR3 totals 15 residues. CDR1 is SEHNR and CDR2 is FQNEAQ in the germline V gene (reference sequence). Trimming stripped 3 bases from V and 6 bases from J, with 15 bases between. CDR3 DNA: TGTGCCAGCAGCTTTTGGGCAGGGTCGGGCAATGAGCAGTTCTTC. It encodes CASSFWAGSGNEQFF.

Notes on this clonotype: At one boundary the junction diverges from the germline segment, which might be a read error. This sequence joins TRBV6-1 and TRBJ2-7, with D possibly matching TRBD2 (6 bases). Germline-derived CDR1 and CDR2 are MNHNS and SASEGT. This CDR3 has 13 residues. The CDR3 protein is CASSEGDFYEQNF. CDR3 nucleotides: TGTGCCAGTAGTGAAGGGGACTTCTACGAGCAGAACTTC.

Concerning this clonotype itself: An end of the junction differs from the germline gene, which may be a read error. The CDR3 loop is CVSSVTGTSEDNEQFF. CDR3 DNA sequence: TGTGTCAGCAGCGTAACCGGGACCAGCGAGGACAATGAGCAGTTCTTC. The V gene is TRBV4-2, the J gene TRBJ2-1, with D perhaps matching TRBD1 or TRBD2 (5 bases each). This CDR3 has 16 amino acids. The germline V gene encodes CDR1 LGHNA and CDR2 YNFKEQ.

Notes on this clonotype: The germline gene is not matched at one end of the junction; a read error may be the cause. The chain joins TRBV18 to TRBJ2-7, with D tentatively TRBD2 (6 bases). Germline CDR1 KGHSH, CDR2 LQKENI. The CDR3 loop spans 15 amino acids. CDR3 DNA sequence: TGTGCCAGCTCACTTGACGGAGGTGCTAGCGACGATCAGTACTTC. Protein product: CASSLDGGASDDQYF.

The rearrangement joins TRBV12-3 or TRBV12-4 to TRBJ2-1; tentative D call: TRBD2 (7 bases). Trimming shortened V by 6 bases and J by 8 bases, and 23 bases separated the two germline ends. The CDR3 spans 16 residues. The CDR3 bases are TGTGCCAGCAGCCCCTTCGGACTAACGGGGGGCGATGAGCAGTTCTTC. This codes for CASSPFGLTGGDEQFF.

V is TRBV20-1 and J is TRBJ2-7; D may be TRBD1 (5 bases). The CDR3 spans 13 residues. Trimming took 5 bases from V and 3 from J, leaving 14 bases between them. The germline gives CDR1 DFQATT, CDR2 SNEGSKA (reference sequence). This CDR3 reads CSAVGQGNYEQYF. CDR3 bases: TGCAGTGCTGTGGGGCAGGGAAACTACGAGCAGTACTTC.

On this clonotype: One junction end disagrees with the germline gene, perhaps due to a read error. This chain connects TRBV2 to TRBJ2-4; D may be TRBD1 (5 bases). Per the germline V gene, CDR1 is SNHLY and CDR2 is FYNNEI. This CDR3 contains 15 residues. As DNA, the CDR3 is TGTGCCAGCAGTGTAGACCACCCTCAGCAGGACATCCAGTACTTC. It is translated as CASSVDHPQQDIQYF. Together with reference TRBV2 and TRBJ2-4, the CDR3 gives the full variable domain: EPEVTQTPSHQVTQMGQEVILRCVPISNHLYFYWYRQILGQKVEFLVSFYNNEISEKSEIFDDQFSVERPDGSNFTLKIRSTKLEDSAMYFCASSVDHPQQDIQYFGAGTRLSVL.

Comments on this clonotype: A read error may account for a junction end that differs from germline. The chain has TRBV6-5 and TRBJ2-2; D not certain. CDR1 and CDR2 (germline): MNHEY, SVGAGI. The CDR3 runs to 15 residues. CDR3 amino acids: CVSSYAVGGAGELFF. CDR3 sequence (DNA): TGTGTCAGCAGTTACGCAGTGGGCGGCGCCGGGGAGCTGTTTTTT.

The genes are TRBV4-2 and TRBJ1-4; tentative D call: TRBD1 (5 bases). Trimming stripped 2 bases from V and 5 bases from J, with 12 bases between. The CDR3 length is 15 residues. Germline loops: CDR1 LGHNA, CDR2 YNFKEQ. The CDR3 region is CASSQKGPRNEKLFF. In DNA, the CDR3 is TGTGCCAGCAGCCAAAAGGGACCGCGGAATGAAAAACTGTTTTTT.

Remarks on this clonotype: A much larger clone is a single base away; this may be a read error. The chain couples TRBV28 to TRBJ1-4, with D perhaps matching TRBD1 (5 bases). The germline V gene encodes CDR1 MDHEN and CDR2 SYDVKM. This CDR3 is built from 15 residues. The CDR3 region is CASSSRDGDNEKPFF. CDR3 DNA: TGTGCCAGCAGTTCCCGGGACGGAGATAATGAAAAACCGTTTTTT.

Details on this clonotype: Because the CDR3 is missing its conserved closing phenylalanine or tryptophan, this is likely a read error. The V call is TRBV6-5, the J call TRBJ2-3, with 8 bases fitting TRBD1. The CDR3 sequence is 15 residues long. Unmatched junction bases numbered 11, after V lost 6 bases and J lost 6 bases. Germline lookup yields CDR1 MNHEY and CDR2 SVGAGI. CDR3 sequence reads: CASRLGTGNYDTQYS. For the CDR3, the DNA is TGTGCCAGCAGACTCGGGACAGGCAACTACGATACGCAGTATTCT.

This rearrangement joins TRBV18 to TRBJ2-1, with 8 nucleotides matching TRBD2. CDR1 KGHSH and CDR2 LQKENI come from the germline V gene. The junction had 15 bases not matched to a gene; V was cut back by 10 bases and J by 1 base. The CDR3 sequence is 17 residues long. CDR3 loop: CANTPTTSEVSYNEQFF. The CDR3 DNA reads as TGTGCCAACACACCTACGACTAGCGAGGTTTCCTACAATGAGCAGTTCTTC.

The sample holds one count of this clonotype. In this CDR3 the conserved last residue, phenylalanine or tryptophan, is missing, so a read error is likely. V usage is TRBV5-1 and J usage is TRBJ2-5; tentatively, D is TRBD1 (5 bases). CDR1 and CDR2 from the germline V gene are SGHRS and YFSETQ. The CDR3 extends over 15 amino acids. The CDR3 DNA sequence: TGCGCCAGCAGCGCCCAGGGCTCACTCCAAGAGGCCCAGTACTTA. Protein product: CASSAQGSLQEAQYL.

The V and J genes are TRBV7-2 and TRBJ1-2; the D gene is possibly TRBD1 (6 bases). Trimming took off 3 bases at V and 7 bases at J, with 15 bases between the two ends. The CDR3 totals 14 residues. CDR1 is SGHTA, CDR2 FQGNSA, per germline. The CDR3 DNA follows: TGTGCCAGCAGCTTCTTAGACAGGACCAGTGGCTACACCTTC. The encoded protein is CASSFLDRTSGYTF.

There are many counts of this clonotype. The chain couples TRBV12-3 or TRBV12-4 to TRBJ2-5, with D possibly TRBD1 on 5 matching bases. The CDR3 contains 14 residues. The V and J ends lost 2 bases and 5 bases respectively, with 12 bases between them. The CDR3 DNA sequence: TGTGCCAGCAGTTTAATGGCAGGGCGTGAGACCCAGTACTTC. This gives the protein CASSLMAGRETQYF.

This clonotype was picked up many times. The chain links TRBV6-1 to TRBJ1-6; 7 bases agree with TRBD1. CDR3 size: 13 residues. The V gene end was trimmed by 9 bases and the J gene end by 10 bases; junction bases not matched to a gene: 9. Germline V gene lookup returns CDR1 MNHNS and CDR2 SASEGT. Here the CDR3 DNA reads TGTGCCAGTGATGACAGGGAGTTGTCACCCCTCCACTTT. Encoded protein: CASDDRELSPLHF.

This clonotype has ten or more counts. The chain combines TRBV5-6 with TRBJ1-5, with a weak D call TRBD1 (5 bases). Germline assignment: CDR1 SGHDT and CDR2 YYEEEE. Trimming removed 1 base from V and 9 bases from J, with 11 bases in between. This CDR3 region has 13 residues. The CDR3 spells CASSLTQVGPQHF. CDR3 DNA sequence: TGTGCCAGCAGCTTGACACAGGTGGGGCCCCAGCATTTT.

Note on this clonotype: No conserved phenylalanine or tryptophan is present at the end of the CDR3, so a read error is the likely explanation. This chain connects TRBV6-5 to TRBJ2-3; TRBD2 might be the D (5 bases). This CDR3 is built from 14 residues. CDR1 MNHEY and CDR2 SVGAGI come from the germline V gene. The CDR3 bases are TGTGTCAGCAGCGTTCCGGGATCCACAGATACGCAGTATTTA. Protein sequence: CVSSVPGSTDTQYL.

About this clonotype itself: As the CDR3 is not closed by the conserved phenylalanine or tryptophan, this likely results from a read error. The rearrangement joins TRBV29-1 to TRBJ2-3, with 11 bases matching TRBD2. Germline assignment: CDR1 SQVTM and CDR2 ANQGSEA. This CDR3 has 15 residues. In nucleotides, the CDR3 is TGCGGCGTCGCTGGACTAGCGGGCTTCACAGATACGCAGTATCTT. As protein: CGVAGLAGFTDTQYL.

As regards this clonotype: A read error is likely, as this CDR3 ends without the conserved phenylalanine or tryptophan. The chain is built from TRBV5-4 and TRBJ2-7; no definite D call. Germline V gene data show CDR1 as SGHNT and CDR2 as YYREEE (reference sequence). The CDR3 has 15 residues. Trimming removed 4 bases at V and 6 bases at J, with 20 bases between. This CDR3 reads CASSASPDGFGEQYS. The CDR3 DNA reads as TGTGCCAGCAGCGCGTCGCCGGACGGGTTCGGCGAGCAGTACTCC.

With respect to this clonotype: Without the conserved terminal phenylalanine or tryptophan, this CDR3 likely stems from a read error. No DNA is shown, since the ends of the CDR3 on it are uncertain; the CDR3 is the one TCRdb lists. The rearrangement joins TRBV29-1 to TRBJ2-5. The germline V gene has CDR1 SQVTM and CDR2 ANQGSEA. 14 amino acids form the CDR3, both terminal residues included. Here the CDR3 reads CSANPTRYQETEYV.